These 24 T cell receptor beta chains share one sample of origin, sequenced in a study of CD8 T cells in ankylosing spondylitis. The antigens of these receptors remain unknown. Study results and limitations: A motif in TCR beta, a set of several highly homologous variants, appeared characteristic of ankylosing spondylitis blood.

Each CDR3 protein is one row after TCRdb ran MiXCR on the 5' RACE reads. This sample has 200,000 to 250,000 distinct CDR3 sequences, with approximately 7.4% found just once. Source material: blood, either unsorted or a sorted T cell fraction (not recorded which). The receptors shown here come from a male donor with ankylosing spondylitis.

The table lists this clonotype with many counts. This sequence joins TRBV20-1 and TRBJ1-3; tentative D call: TRBD1 (5 bases). This CDR3 has 14 amino acids. Trimming stripped 1 base from V and 2 bases from J, with 9 bases between. Looked up from germline, CDR1 is DFQATT and CDR2 is SNEGSKA (reference sequence). CDR3 sequence reads: CSARGPGPGNTIYF. CDR3 nucleotides: TGCAGTGCTAGAGGCCCGGGGCCTGGAAACACCATATATTTT.

This clonotype has a count of ten or more. The V gene is TRBV12-3 or TRBV12-4, the J gene TRBJ2-7, with TRBD2 matching 8 bases. The CDR3 length is 15 residues. The J segment lost 3 bases and the V segment lost 6 bases, leaving 10 bases of the junction unmatched. Written as DNA, the CDR3 is TGTGCCAGCAGCACCGGGACTAGTTCTTTCTACGAGCAGTACTTC. Translating it yields CASSTGTSSFYEQYF.

This clonotype occurred a few times. This rearrangement joins TRBV10-3 to TRBJ1-1, with TRBD1 as a possible D gene (6 bases). Germline CDR1 and CDR2: ENHRY and SYGVKD. There are 15 residues in the CDR3. The V and J ends lost 3 bases and 1 base respectively, with 12 bases between them. This CDR3 reads CAISDLGGRNTEAFF. CDR3 coding DNA: TGTGCCATCAGTGATCTCGGGGGCAGGAACACTGAAGCTTTCTTT.

This clonotype was detected many times. The V gene is TRBV28, the J gene TRBJ1-1; D gene uncertain. The germline V and J ends were trimmed by 4 bases and 10 bases, with 10 bases remaining between them. The CDR3 is 11 residues long. Germline values: CDR1 MDHEN, CDR2 SYDVKM. Here the CDR3 reads CASSSRRRAFF. CDR3 nucleotides: TGTGCCAGCAGTTCTCGACGCCGAGCTTTCTTT.

This clonotype was picked up many times. CDR3 sequence (DNA): TGTGCCATCAGTGCCAGGACAGATACCTACGAGCAGTACTTC. The encoded protein is CAISARTDTYEQYF. This sequence joins TRBV10-3 and TRBJ2-7, with TRBD1 as a possible D gene (6 bases). Trimming stripped 4 bases from V and 2 bases from J, with 12 bases between. Germline-derived CDR1 and CDR2 are ENHRY and SYGVKD. This CDR3 has 14 residues.

There are many counts of this clonotype. The V call is TRBV6-6, the J call TRBJ2-5; D unclear. The CDR3 extends over 10 amino acids. V lost 6 bases and J lost 5, with 4 bases in between. Per germline, CDR1 MNHNY and CDR2 SVGAGI (reference sequence). DNA for the CDR3: TGTGCCAGCAGGGCGGAGACCCAGTACTTC. Its translation is CASRAETQYF.

This clonotype has at least ten counts. This chain links TRBV7-8 with TRBJ1-1; no clear D gene. The length of the CDR3 is 14 residues. The V gene lost 4 bases and the J gene lost 12 bases, with 21 bases spanning the gap. CDR1 and CDR2 (germline): SGHVS, FQNEAQ. CDR3 DNA sequence: TGTGCCAGCAGCTCGAACCCGGCAGAGGGTTGGTCTTTCTTT. Protein sequence: CASSSNPAEGWSFF.

In this sample, this clonotype turned up many times. The rearrangement links TRBV24-1 to TRBJ1-5; maybe TRBD1 (5 bases). The CDR3 extends over 17 amino acids. Germline CDR1 and CDR2: KGHDR and SFDVKD. Trimming stripped 4 bases from V and 9 bases from J, with 24 bases between. CDR3 sequence reads: CATSEHLPGTGSSPQHF. The DNA of the CDR3 is TGTGCCACCAGTGAACACCTGCCAGGGACCGGGTCTTCGCCCCAGCATTTT.

This clonotype was seen ten or more times. The chain links TRBV20-1 to TRBJ2-5; D may correspond to TRBD1 or TRBD2 (5 bases each). V lost 0 bases to trimming and J lost 1 base, with 12 bases between them. CDR3 length: 15 amino acids. Per germline, CDR1 DFQATT and CDR2 SNEGSKA (reference sequence). In DNA, the CDR3 is TGCAGTGCTAGAGAATTCGGGGCTTCCCAAGAGACCCAGTACTTC. Amino acid sequence: CSAREFGASQETQYF.

There are many counts of this clonotype. The J gene is TRBJ2-7, the V gene TRBV7-9; D remains unclear. The CDR3 length is 13 residues. The germline gives CDR1 SEHNR, CDR2 FQNEAQ (reference sequence). Between the trimmed V and J ends, which lost 5 bases and 3 bases, there was a span of 11 bases. The CDR3, as DNA: TGTGCCAGCAGCCCCCCGGCCGGCTACGAGCAGTACTTC. Translating it yields CASSPPAGYEQYF.

The chain uses TRBV4-3 and TRBJ2-7; TRBD1 matches at 9 bases. Germline trimming cut 0 bases from V and 3 bases from J; bases unmatched to any gene: 3. This CDR3 is 15 amino acids long. Germline V CDR1 and CDR2: LGHNA, YSLEER. The CDR3 loop reads CASSQDWTGVYEQYF. CDR3 nucleotides: TGCGCCAGCAGCCAAGATTGGACAGGGGTCTACGAGCAGTACTTC.

This clonotype was detected ten times or more. The chain employs TRBV2 and TRBJ1-6; TRBD1 aligns across 10 bases. V lost 6 bases and J lost 7; bases outside the gene matches: 0. Germline V gives CDR1 SNHLY, CDR2 FYNNEI. The CDR3 loop spans 13 amino acids. The CDR3 is CASRTGGNSPLHF. The CDR3 bases are TGTGCCAGCAGGACAGGGGGCAATTCACCCCTCCACTTT.

This clonotype showed up many times. This chain connects TRBV3-1 to TRBJ2-1, with 7 bases identical to TRBD2. Per the germline V gene, CDR1 is LGHDT and CDR2 is YNNKEL (reference sequence). The CDR3 runs 15 residues. J lost 0 bases, V lost 4 bases, and 3 bases had no gene match. The CDR3 DNA is TGTGCCAGCAGCCTAGTAGCGGGCTCCTACAATGAGCAGTTCTTC. Protein product: CASSLVAGSYNEQFF.

J is TRBJ2-3 and V is TRBV5-8; maybe TRBD2 (6 bases). CDR3 size: 15 residues. Germline V gene sequence: CDR1 SGHTS, CDR2 YDEGEE. V was clipped by 0 bases and J by 5 bases, with 13 bases between them. CDR3 residues: CASSLGHSSVDTQYF. The CDR3 DNA reads as TGTGCCAGCAGCTTGGGGCATTCTAGCGTAGATACGCAGTATTTT. The complete variable domain, with remaining parts taken from reference TRBV5-8 and TRBJ2-3, reads EAGVTQSPTHLIKTRGQQATLRCSPISGHTSVYWYQQALGLGLQFLLWYDEGEERNRGNFPPRFSGRQFPNYSSELNVNALELEDSALYLCASSLGHSSVDTQYFGPGTRLTVL.

This clonotype showed up many times. In nucleotides, the CDR3 is TGTGCCAGCAGCAGACTTGGGACTACCTCCTACGAGCAGTACTTC. Translating it yields CASSRLGTTSYEQYF. V is TRBV9 and J is TRBJ2-7; 7 bases line up with TRBD2. Germline trimming cut 4 bases from V and 0 bases from J; bases unmatched to any gene: 7. Germline V gene sequence: CDR1 SGDLS, CDR2 YYNGEE. The CDR3 consists of 15 residues. Full variable domain (outside the CDR3, taken from reference TRBV9 and TRBJ2-7): DSGVTQTPKHLITATGQRVTLRCSPRSGDLSVYWYQQSLDQGLQFLIQYYNGEERAKGNILERFSAQQFPDLHSELNLSSLELGDSALYFCASSRLGTTSYEQYFGPGTRLTVT.

The V call is TRBV5-4, the J call TRBJ1-1; 8 bases line up with TRBD1. The CDR3 extends over 15 amino acids. Trimming at V came to 3 bases and at J to 5 bases, leaving 9 bases not matched to a gene. CDR1 is SGHNT and CDR2 is YYREEE in the germline V gene (reference sequence). CDR3 sequence: CASSSFDRGGTEAFF. CDR3 bases: TGTGCCAGCAGCTCGTTCGACAGGGGCGGGACTGAAGCTTTCTTT.

This clonotype was counted at least ten times. The gene calls are TRBV7-9 and TRBJ2-7, with 8 bases fitting TRBD1. The CDR3 extends over 13 amino acids. Germline V gene lookup returns CDR1 SEHNR and CDR2 FQNEAQ (reference sequence). Trimming cost V 5 bases and J 4 bases; bases outside gene matches: 4. The CDR3 protein is CASSADRDYEQYF. For the CDR3, the DNA is TGTGCCAGCAGCGCGGACAGGGATTACGAGCAGTACTTC.

The chain links TRBV27 to TRBJ2-1, with TRBD1 matching over 7 bases. The CDR3 covers 13 residues. V lost 4 bases and J lost 8; bases outside the gene matches: 5. Per germline, CDR1 MNHEY and CDR2 SMNVEV (reference sequence). The CDR3 DNA is TGTGCCAGCAGTTCCCACAGGGGCGATGAGCAGTTCTTC. Its protein is CASSSHRGDEQFF.

The CDR3 here is CASSWLRDRDAEAFF. In DNA, the CDR3 is TGTGCCAGCAGCTGGCTCCGGGACAGAGACGCTGAAGCTTTCTTT. This chain joins TRBV5-5 and TRBJ1-1; 7 bases fit TRBD1. Trimming removed 3 bases from V and 6 bases from J; junction bases left unmatched: 11. The CDR3 has 15 residues. In germline, CDR1 is SGHKS, CDR2 YYEKEE (reference sequence).

At least ten counts were recorded for this clonotype. This chain connects TRBV24-1 to TRBJ2-1, with D possibly TRBD2 on 5 matching bases. V lost 1 base, J lost 7 bases, and 16 bases lay in between. The V gene's germline CDR1 is KGHDR and CDR2 SFDVKD. The CDR3 extends over 16 amino acids. The CDR3 DNA sequence: TGTGCCACCAGTGATTTAACGGGGATTGGATTAAATGAGCAGTTCTTC. This translates into CATSDLTGIGLNEQFF.

In this sample, this clonotype turned up many times. The chain combines TRBV6-1 with TRBJ2-3; 8 positions match TRBD2. The CDR3 contains 13 residues. Trimming at V came to 5 bases and at J to 6 bases, leaving 4 bases not matched to a gene. Germline V gene sequence: CDR1 MNHNS, CDR2 SASEGT. The CDR3 DNA reads TGTGCCAGCAGTCGAAGCGGGAGTGATACGCAGTATTTT. This encodes CASSRSGSDTQYF.

The chain recombines TRBV27 with TRBJ2-2; D is perhaps TRBD1 or TRBD2 (5 bases each). CDR1 and CDR2 (germline): MNHEY, SMNVEV (reference sequence). CDR3 length: 14 residues. V gave up 10 bases and J gave up 4 bases, with 16 bases separating them. This CDR3 is CATRWGTGTGELFF. The CDR3 bases are TGTGCCACCCGCTGGGGGACGGGCACCGGGGAGCTGTTTTTT.

This clonotype was picked up a small number of times. This chain connects TRBV6-5 to TRBJ2-7; D call uncertain. V lost 4 bases, J lost 6 bases, and 7 bases lay in between. Germline lookup yields CDR1 MNHEY and CDR2 SVGAGI. This CDR3 comprises 11 residues. The CDR3 protein is CASSSDREQYF. The CDR3 nucleotides are TGTGCCAGCAGTTCGGATCGCGAGCAGTACTTC.

Many counts were recorded for this clonotype. V and J are TRBV24-1 and TRBJ2-4; D is perhaps TRBD1 (5 bases). Germline lookup yields CDR1 KGHDR and CDR2 SFDVKD. V gave up 3 bases and J gave up 13 bases, with 12 bases separating them. CDR3 length: 12 residues. CDR3 nucleotide sequence: TGTGCCACCAGTGATAGGGGTCCCATCCAGTACTTC. It yields the protein CATSDRGPIQYF.